The 19 T cell receptor beta chains below all came from one sample that was sequenced in a study of control samples from healthy donors and cancer patients (TCRdb year 2020). The method behind the library was the immunoSEQ multiplex PCR assay. TCRdb mirrors the immuneACCESS table, restricted to in-frame sequences. Some clones are absent from its copies; in checked studies, under half trace to an unresolved V gene, and the reason for the others is unknown. In all, the sample holds 55,000 to 90,000 clones, and about 80% of those were seen once. In total, the top ten clones hold under 30% of the sample. Sequenced input: blood. The receptors derive from a man aged 50-59 years in good health.

J is TRBJ1-6 and V is TRBV20-1; 10 nucleotides match TRBD1. V shed 3 bases, J shed 5 bases, and the junction held 4 bases outside the gene matches. Germline-derived CDR1 and CDR2 are DFQATT and SNEGSKA (reference sequence). The CDR3 contains 15 residues. CDR3 DNA: TGCAGTGCTAGTGAGGGACAGGGGAATAATTCACCCCTCCACTTT. This translates into CSASEGQGNNSPLHF.

J is TRBJ2-1 and V is TRBV4-1; 9 bases are shared with TRBD2. Germline-derived CDR1 and CDR2 are MGHRA and YSYEKL. CDR3 length: 16 amino acids. J gave up 9 bases and V 6 bases, and 15 bases lay outside the gene matches. The CDR3 coding sequence is TGCGCCAGCAGACTGACTAGCGGAGCTGTACGGAGTGAGCAGTTCTTC. Protein sequence: CASRLTSGAVRSEQFF.

The V call is TRBV4-2, the J call TRBJ2-3; possibly TRBD2 for D (6 bases). CDR3 length equals 15 residues. CDR1 is LGHNA, CDR2 YNFKEQ, per germline. With 0 bases removed from V and 5 bases from J, the gap between germline ends came to 12 bases. CDR3 in amino acids: CASSQERGSGDTQYF. Written as DNA, the CDR3 is TGTGCCAGCAGCCAAGAACGGGGGAGTGGAGATACGCAGTATTTT.

This chain uses TRBV29-1 with TRBJ2-3, with D possibly called TRBD1 or TRBD2 (6 bases each). Germline V gene data show CDR1 as SQVTM and CDR2 as ANQGSEA. The germline V and J ends were trimmed by 1 base and 7 bases, with 12 bases remaining between them. The CDR3 has 13 amino acids. CDR3 nucleotide sequence: TGCAGCGTTGAAGTGGGGGGCCGAAATACGCAGTATTTT. Protein product: CSVEVGGRNTQYF.

The V call is TRBV19, the J call TRBJ1-1; TRBD1 is a possible D gene (5 bases). V gave up 3 bases and J gave up 1 base, with 12 bases separating them. The CDR3 runs 15 residues. CDR1 LNHDA and CDR2 SQIVND come from the germline V gene (reference sequence). The CDR3 sequence: CASSIYGGKNTEAFF. CDR3 coding DNA: TGTGCCAGTAGTATTTATGGGGGGAAGAACACTGAAGCTTTCTTT.

The chain uses TRBV7-2 and TRBJ1-1; D perhaps matches TRBD1 (5 bases). Germline CDR1 and CDR2: SGHTA and FQGNSA. The ends were cut back, 6 bases at V and 4 bases at J, with 21 bases in the middle. The CDR3 runs to 16 residues. The CDR3 DNA reads TGTGCCAGCAGGGCGACGTCGGCCGGGGGAGGCACTGAAGCTTTCTTT. Translated: CASRATSAGGGTEAFF.

V and J are TRBV11-3 and TRBJ2-7; D ambiguous. The germline CDR1 and CDR2 sequences are SGHNT and YENEEA. CDR3 length equals 11 residues. Trimming pared 6 bases from V and 5 bases from J, leaving 8 bases between. The DNA of the CDR3 is TGTGCCAGCAGGAGTATCGACGAGCAGTACTTC. Its translation is CASRSIDEQYF.

The chain employs TRBV19 and TRBJ2-1; 8 nucleotides line up with TRBD1. The CDR3 totals 15 residues. Germline V CDR1 and CDR2: LNHDA, SQIVND (reference sequence). With 6 bases clipped from V and 5 bases from J, the junction kept 9 bases outside the gene matches. The CDR3 region has the DNA TGTGCCAGTAGCACCTCAGGGGGCGGGAACAATGAGCAGTTCTTC. Amino acid sequence: CASSTSGGGNNEQFF.

About this clone itself: The same CDR3 is also encoded by other DNA sequences in this sample. The chain carries TRBV11-2 and TRBJ1-2, with D uncertain. From germline, CDR1 is SGHAT and CDR2 FQNNGV. CDR3 size: 12 residues. Between the trimmed V and J ends, which lost 0 bases and 4 bases, there was a span of 3 bases. In nucleotides, the CDR3 is TGTGCCAGCAGCTTAGAAGGCTATGGCTACACCTTC. It yields the protein CASSLEGYGYTF.

This clone occurred once. This sequence joins TRBV7-2 and TRBJ1-1; possible D gene TRBD1, 5 bases. Trimming took 2 bases from V and 1 from J, leaving 11 bases between them. The CDR3 loop spans 15 amino acids. Germline values: CDR1 SGHTA, CDR2 FQGNSA. The CDR3 coding sequence is TGTGCCAGCAGCTTAAACTGGGGCGGGAACACTGAAGCTTTCTTT. Protein: CASSLNWGGNTEAFF.

The rearrangement links TRBV29-1 to TRBJ2-1; D is perhaps TRBD2 (7 bases). V was clipped by 3 bases and J by 2 bases, with 11 bases between them. Germline assignment: CDR1 SQVTM and CDR2 ANQGSEA. The CDR3 is made up of 14 amino acids. The DNA for the CDR3 is TGCAGCGTTGATCGGGGGGCAACCTACAATGAGCAGTTCTTC. It encodes CSVDRGATYNEQFF.

The table lists this clone with a count of one. The rearrangement uses TRBV24-1 and TRBJ2-5; 12 bases agree with TRBD2. This CDR3 region has 17 residues. The germline V gene encodes CDR1 KGHDR and CDR2 SFDVKD. The J segment lost 5 bases and the V segment lost 4 bases, leaving 10 bases of the junction unmatched. The CDR3 DNA reads as TGTGCCACCAGTGAAAAGACTAGCGGGGGCCGAGGCGAGACCCAGTACTTC. Protein product: CATSEKTSGGRGETQYF.

This clone was seen just once. The rearrangement uses TRBV29-1 and TRBJ2-7; 9 nucleotides align to TRBD1. This CDR3 has 15 amino acids. V was pared by 0 bases and J by 4 bases, with 7 bases of the junction left unmatched. The V gene's germline CDR1 is SQVTM and CDR2 ANQGSEA. CDR3 residues: CSVEDPDRGTYEQYF. Here the CDR3 DNA reads TGCAGCGTTGAAGATCCGGACAGGGGCACTTACGAGCAGTACTTC.

The chain combines TRBV6-6 with TRBJ1-4, with D perhaps TRBD1 (6 bases). CDR1 is MNHNY, CDR2 SVGAGI, per germline (reference sequence). V was pared by 5 bases and J by 4 bases, with 14 bases between. The CDR3 is made up of 15 amino acids. The CDR3 DNA reads as TGTGCCAGCAGTAAAACCGGGACAAGTAATGAAAAACTGTTTTTT. Translated, it gives CASSKTGTSNEKLFF.

This chain connects TRBV14 to TRBJ2-5; the D is unclear. The CDR3 consists of 13 residues. Trimming took 7 bases from V and 1 from J, leaving 10 bases between them. Germline V lookup: CDR1 SGHDN, CDR2 FVKESK. This chain's CDR3 is CASNRRIQETQYF. The CDR3 nucleotides are TGTGCCAGCAACCGCAGGATCCAAGAGACCCAGTACTTC.

This chain uses TRBV7-2 with TRBJ1-4; TRBD1 is a possible D gene (6 bases). The germline V gene has CDR1 SGHTA and CDR2 FQGNSA. CDR3 length equals 16 residues. V lost 5 bases and J 4 bases, leaving 17 bases between the germline ends. The chain's CDR3 is CASSRQPRGYNEKLFF. DNA for the CDR3: TGTGCCAGCAGCCGCCAGCCCAGGGGATATAATGAAAAACTGTTTTTT.

J is TRBJ1-3 and V is TRBV27; 9 bases map to TRBD1. Per germline, CDR1 MNHEY and CDR2 SMNVEV (reference sequence). Trimming took 6 bases from V and 4 from J; bases not matched to a gene: 1. The CDR3 has 13 amino acids. In DNA form, the CDR3 reads TGTGCCAGCAGAACAGGGGGCGGAAACACCATATATTTT. This codes for CASRTGGGNTIYF.

Worth noting for this clone: Other DNA sequences in this specimen translate into the identical CDR3. The genes are TRBV30 and TRBJ1-4; a possible D gene is TRBD1 (6 bases). V lost 3 bases and J lost 3, with 8 bases in between. The CDR3 spans 13 residues. Looked up from germline, CDR1 is GTSNPN and CDR2 is SVGIG (reference sequence). The CDR3 protein is CAWSGQPNEKLFF. CDR3 in DNA: TGTGCCTGGAGCGGACAGCCTAATGAAAAACTGTTTTTT.

This sequence joins TRBV5-4 and TRBJ2-3, with D perhaps matching TRBD1 or TRBD2 (6 bases each). This CDR3 is built from 16 residues. In germline, CDR1 is SGHNT, CDR2 YYREEE (reference sequence). V was trimmed by 4 bases and J by 4 bases, leaving 19 bases between them. CDR3 bases: TGTGCCAGCAGCCTGCCGGGGGCGCAAGGTGCAGATACGCAGTATTTT. Protein: CASSLPGAQGADTQYF.